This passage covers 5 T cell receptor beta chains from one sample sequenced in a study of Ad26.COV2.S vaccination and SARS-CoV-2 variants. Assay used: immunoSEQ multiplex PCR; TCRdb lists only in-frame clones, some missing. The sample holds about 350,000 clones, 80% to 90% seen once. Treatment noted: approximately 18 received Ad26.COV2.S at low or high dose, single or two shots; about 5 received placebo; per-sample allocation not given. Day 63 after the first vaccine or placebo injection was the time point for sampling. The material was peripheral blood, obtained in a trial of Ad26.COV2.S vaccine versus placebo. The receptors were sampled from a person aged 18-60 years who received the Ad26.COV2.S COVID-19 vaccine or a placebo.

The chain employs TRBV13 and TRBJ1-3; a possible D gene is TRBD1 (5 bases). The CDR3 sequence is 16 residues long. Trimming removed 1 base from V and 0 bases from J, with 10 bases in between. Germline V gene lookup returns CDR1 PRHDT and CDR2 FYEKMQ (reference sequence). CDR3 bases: TGTGCCAGCAGCTTAGTTCAGGGAGGCTCTGGAAACACCATATATTTT. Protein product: CASSLVQGGSGNTIYF.

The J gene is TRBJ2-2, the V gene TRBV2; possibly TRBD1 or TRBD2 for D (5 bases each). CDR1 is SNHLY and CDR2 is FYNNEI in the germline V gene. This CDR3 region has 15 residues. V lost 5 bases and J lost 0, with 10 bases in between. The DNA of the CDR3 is TGTGCCAGCAGTTGGGACGTTGCGAACACCGGGGAGCTGTTTTTT. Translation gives CASSWDVANTGELFF. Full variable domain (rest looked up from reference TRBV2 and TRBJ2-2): EPEVTQTPSHQVTQMGQEVILRCVPISNHLYFYWYRQILGQKVEFLVSFYNNEISEKSEIFDDQFSVERPDGSNFTLKIRSTKLEDSAMYFCASSWDVANTGELFFGEGSRLTVL.

The CDR3 DNA reads TGTGCCAGCAGCCCTTCAGAACTAGCGAGAGATACGCAGTATTTT. Encoded protein: CASSPSELARDTQYF. V is TRBV3-1 (or the pseudogene TRBV3-2) and J is TRBJ2-3, with 7 bases aligning to TRBD2. Germline V lookup: CDR1 LGHDT, CDR2 YNNKEL (reference sequence). The CDR3 extends over 15 amino acids. Trimming took 4 bases from V and 5 from J; bases not matched to a gene: 9.

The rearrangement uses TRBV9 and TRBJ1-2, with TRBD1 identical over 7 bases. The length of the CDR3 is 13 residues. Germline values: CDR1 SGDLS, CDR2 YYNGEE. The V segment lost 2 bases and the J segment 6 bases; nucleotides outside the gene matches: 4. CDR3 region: CASSVGRGDGYTF. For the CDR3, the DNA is TGTGCCAGCAGCGTGGGCAGGGGGGATGGCTACACCTTC.

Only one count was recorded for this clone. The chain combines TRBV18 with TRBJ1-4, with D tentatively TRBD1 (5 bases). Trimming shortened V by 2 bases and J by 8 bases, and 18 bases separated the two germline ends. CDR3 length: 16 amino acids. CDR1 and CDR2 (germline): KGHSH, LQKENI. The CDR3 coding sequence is TGTGCCAGCTCACCATCTTCAACGGGGCGTCAAGAAAAACTGTTTTTT. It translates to CASSPSSTGRQEKLFF.